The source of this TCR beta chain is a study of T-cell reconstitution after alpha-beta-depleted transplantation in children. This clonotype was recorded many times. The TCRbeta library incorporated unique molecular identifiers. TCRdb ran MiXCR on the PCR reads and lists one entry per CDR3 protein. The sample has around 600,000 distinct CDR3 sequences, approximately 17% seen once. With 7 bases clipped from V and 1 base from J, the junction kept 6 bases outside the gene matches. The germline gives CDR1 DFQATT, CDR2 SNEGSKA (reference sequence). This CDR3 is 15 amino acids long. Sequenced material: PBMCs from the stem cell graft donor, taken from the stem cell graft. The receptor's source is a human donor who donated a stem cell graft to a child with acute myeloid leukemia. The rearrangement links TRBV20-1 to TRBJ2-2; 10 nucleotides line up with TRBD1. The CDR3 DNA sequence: TGCAGTGTTCTGACAGGGGGCGAGAACACCGGGGAGCTGTTTTTT. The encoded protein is CSVLTGGENTGELFF.